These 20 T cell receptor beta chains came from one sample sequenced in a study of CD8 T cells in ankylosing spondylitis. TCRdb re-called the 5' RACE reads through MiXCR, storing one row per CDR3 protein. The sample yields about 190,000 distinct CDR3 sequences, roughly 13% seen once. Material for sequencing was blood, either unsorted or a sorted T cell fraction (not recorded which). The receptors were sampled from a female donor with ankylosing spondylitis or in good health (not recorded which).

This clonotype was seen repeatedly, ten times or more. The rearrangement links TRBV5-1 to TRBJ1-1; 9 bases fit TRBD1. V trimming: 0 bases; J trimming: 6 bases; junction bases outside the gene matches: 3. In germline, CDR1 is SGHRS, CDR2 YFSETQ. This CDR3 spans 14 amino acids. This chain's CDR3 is CASSLVQGAPEAFF. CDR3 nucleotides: TGCGCCAGCAGCTTGGTACAGGGGGCCCCTGAAGCTTTCTTT.

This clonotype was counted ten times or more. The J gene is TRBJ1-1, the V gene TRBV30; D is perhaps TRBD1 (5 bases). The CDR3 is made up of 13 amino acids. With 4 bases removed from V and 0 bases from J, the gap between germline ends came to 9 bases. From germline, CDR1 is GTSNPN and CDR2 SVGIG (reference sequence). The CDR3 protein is CAWTGGMNTEAFF. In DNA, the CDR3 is TGTGCCTGGACTGGGGGGATGAACACTGAAGCTTTCTTT.

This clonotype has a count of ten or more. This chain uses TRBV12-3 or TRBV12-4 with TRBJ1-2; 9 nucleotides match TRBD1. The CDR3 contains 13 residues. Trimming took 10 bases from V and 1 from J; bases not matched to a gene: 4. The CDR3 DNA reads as TGTGCCATCTACAGGGGGCTTAACTATGGCTACACCTTC. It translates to CAIYRGLNYGYTF.

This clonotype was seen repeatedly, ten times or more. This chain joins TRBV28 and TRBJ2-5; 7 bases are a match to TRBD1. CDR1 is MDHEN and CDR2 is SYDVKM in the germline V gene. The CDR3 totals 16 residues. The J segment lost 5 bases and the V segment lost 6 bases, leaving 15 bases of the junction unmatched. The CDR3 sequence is CASSTWTGSLGETQYF. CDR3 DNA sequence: TGTGCCAGCAGCACTTGGACAGGCTCCCTTGGGGAGACCCAGTACTTC. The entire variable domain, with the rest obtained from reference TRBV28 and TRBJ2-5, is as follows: DVKVTQSSRYLVKRTGEKVFLECVQDMDHENMFWYRQDPGLGLRLIYFSYDVKMKEKGDIPEGYSVSREKKERFSLILESASTNQTSMYLCASSTWTGSLGETQYFGPGTRLLVL.

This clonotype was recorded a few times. The CDR3 nucleotides are TGTGCCAGCAGCCCCTATAATTCACCCCTCCACTTT. It codes for CASSPYNSPLHF. V is TRBV7-2 and J is TRBJ1-6; D uncertain. V was clipped by 5 bases and J by 2 bases, with 1 base between them. Germline lookup yields CDR1 SGHTA and CDR2 FQGNSA. The CDR3 covers 12 residues.

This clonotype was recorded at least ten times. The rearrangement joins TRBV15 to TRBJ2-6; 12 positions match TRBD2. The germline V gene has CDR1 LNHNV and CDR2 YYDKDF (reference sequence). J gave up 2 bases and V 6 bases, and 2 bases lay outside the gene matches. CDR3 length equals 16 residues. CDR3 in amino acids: CATSRTSGTGANVLTF. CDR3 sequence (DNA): TGTGCCACCAGTCGGACTAGCGGGACTGGGGCCAACGTCCTGACTTTC.

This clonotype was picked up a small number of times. CDR3 residues: CASTGTSGSSNEQFF. The CDR3 nucleotides read TGCGCCAGCACGGGGACTAGCGGGAGTAGTAATGAGCAGTTCTTC. The chain employs TRBV5-1 and TRBJ2-1, with TRBD2 matching over 14 bases. The V gene end was trimmed by 6 bases and the J gene end by 7 bases; junction bases not matched to a gene: 6. The CDR3 extends over 15 amino acids. Germline V gene data show CDR1 as SGHRS and CDR2 as YFSETQ.

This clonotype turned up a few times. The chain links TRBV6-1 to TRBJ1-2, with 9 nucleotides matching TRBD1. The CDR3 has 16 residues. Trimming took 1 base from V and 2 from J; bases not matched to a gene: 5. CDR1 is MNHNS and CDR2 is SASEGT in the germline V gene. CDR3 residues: CASSEVGTGKNYGYTF. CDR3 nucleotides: TGTGCCAGCAGTGAAGTGGGGACAGGGAAAAACTATGGCTACACCTTC.

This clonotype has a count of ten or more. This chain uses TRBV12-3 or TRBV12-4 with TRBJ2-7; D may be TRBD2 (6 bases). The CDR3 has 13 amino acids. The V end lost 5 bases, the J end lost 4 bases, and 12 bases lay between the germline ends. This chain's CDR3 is CASSPPGLYEQYF. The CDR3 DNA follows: TGTGCCAGCAGTCCGCCGGGACTTTACGAGCAGTACTTC.

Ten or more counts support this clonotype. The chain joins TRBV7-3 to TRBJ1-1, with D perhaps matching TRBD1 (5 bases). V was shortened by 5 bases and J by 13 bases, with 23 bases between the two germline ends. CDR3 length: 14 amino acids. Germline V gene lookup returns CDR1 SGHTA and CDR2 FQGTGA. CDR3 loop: CASSPQVRGPFLFF. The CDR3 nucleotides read TGTGCCAGCAGCCCCCAGGTGAGGGGCCCCTTTCTTTTCTTT.

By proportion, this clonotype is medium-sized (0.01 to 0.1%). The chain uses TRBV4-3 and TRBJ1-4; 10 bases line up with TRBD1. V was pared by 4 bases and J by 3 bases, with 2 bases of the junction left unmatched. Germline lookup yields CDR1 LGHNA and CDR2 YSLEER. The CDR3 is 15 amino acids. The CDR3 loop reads CASSPTGGSNEKLFF. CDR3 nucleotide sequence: TGCGCCAGCAGCCCGACAGGGGGCTCTAATGAAAAACTGTTTTTT.

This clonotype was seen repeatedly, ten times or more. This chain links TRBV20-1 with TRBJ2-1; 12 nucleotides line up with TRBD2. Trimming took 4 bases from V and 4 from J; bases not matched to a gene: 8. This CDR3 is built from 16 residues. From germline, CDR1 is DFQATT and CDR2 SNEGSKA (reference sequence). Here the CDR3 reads CSATTGLAGLYNEQFF. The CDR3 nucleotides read TGCAGTGCTACGACTGGACTAGCGGGGCTATACAATGAGCAGTTCTTC.

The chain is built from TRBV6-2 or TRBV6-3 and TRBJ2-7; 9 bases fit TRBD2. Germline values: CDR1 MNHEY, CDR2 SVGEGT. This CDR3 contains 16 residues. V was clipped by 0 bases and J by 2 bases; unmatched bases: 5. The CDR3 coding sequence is TGTGCCAGCAGTTACTCCCAGCGGGAGGTTCCCTACGAGCAGTACTTC. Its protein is CASSYSQREVPYEQYF.

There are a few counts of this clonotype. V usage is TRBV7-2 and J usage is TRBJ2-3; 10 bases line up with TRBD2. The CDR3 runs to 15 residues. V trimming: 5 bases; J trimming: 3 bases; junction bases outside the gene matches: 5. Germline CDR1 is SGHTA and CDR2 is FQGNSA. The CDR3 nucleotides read TGTGCCAGCAGCCGTAGCGGGAGGTGGACAGATACGCAGTATTTT. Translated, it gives CASSRSGRWTDTQYF. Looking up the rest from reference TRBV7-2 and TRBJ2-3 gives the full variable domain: GAGVSQSPSNKVTEKGKDVELRCDPISGHTALYWYRQSLGQGLEFLIYFQGNSAPDKSGLPSDRFSAERTGGSVSTLTIQRTQQEDSAVYLCASSRSGRWTDTQYFGPGTRLTVL.

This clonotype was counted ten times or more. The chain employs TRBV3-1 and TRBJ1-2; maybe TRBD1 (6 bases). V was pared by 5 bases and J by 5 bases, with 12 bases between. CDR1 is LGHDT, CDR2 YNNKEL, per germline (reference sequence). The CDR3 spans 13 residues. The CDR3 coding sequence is TGTGCCAGCAGCTCCTCGGACAGTTATGGCTACACCTTC. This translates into CASSSSDSYGYTF.

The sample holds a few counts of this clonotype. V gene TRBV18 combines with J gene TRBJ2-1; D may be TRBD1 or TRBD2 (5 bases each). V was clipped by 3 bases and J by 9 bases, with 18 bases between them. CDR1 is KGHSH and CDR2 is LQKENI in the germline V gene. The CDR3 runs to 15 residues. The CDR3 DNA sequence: TGTGCCAGCTCACCCCTAGCAGGGTCGAGGGGTGAGCAGTTCTTC. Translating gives CASSPLAGSRGEQFF. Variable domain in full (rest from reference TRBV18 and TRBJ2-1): NAGVMQNPRHLVRRRGQEARLRCSPMKGHSHVYWYRQLPEEGLKFMVYLQKENIIDESGMPKERFSAEFPKEGPSILRIQQVVRGDSAAYFCASSPLAGSRGEQFFGPGTRLTVL.

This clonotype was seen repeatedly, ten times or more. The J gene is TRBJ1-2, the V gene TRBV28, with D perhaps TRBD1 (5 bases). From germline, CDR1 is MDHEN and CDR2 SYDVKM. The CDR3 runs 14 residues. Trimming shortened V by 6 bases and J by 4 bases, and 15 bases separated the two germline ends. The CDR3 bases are TGTGCCAGCAGCCTGTATGGGCAGGGCTATGGCTACACCTTC. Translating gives CASSLYGQGYGYTF.

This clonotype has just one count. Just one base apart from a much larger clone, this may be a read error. CDR3 loop: CGVGTLYEQYF. The DNA for the CDR3 is TGCGGCGTCGGGACACTTTACGAGCAGTACTTC. V usage is TRBV29-1 and J usage is TRBJ2-7; D may be TRBD1 (6 bases). The CDR3 totals 11 residues. Per the germline V gene, CDR1 is SQVTM and CDR2 is ANQGSEA.

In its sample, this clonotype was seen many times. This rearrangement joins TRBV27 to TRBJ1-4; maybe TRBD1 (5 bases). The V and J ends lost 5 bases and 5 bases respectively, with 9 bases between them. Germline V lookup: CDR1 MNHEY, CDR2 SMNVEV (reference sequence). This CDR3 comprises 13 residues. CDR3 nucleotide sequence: TGTGCCAGCAGTCCTAGACAGAATGAAAAACTGTTTTTT. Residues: CASSPRQNEKLFF.

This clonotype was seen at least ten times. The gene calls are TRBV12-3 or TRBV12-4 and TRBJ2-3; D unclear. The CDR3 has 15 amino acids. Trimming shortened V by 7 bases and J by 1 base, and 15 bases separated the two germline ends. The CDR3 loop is CASTLYGLRTDTQYF. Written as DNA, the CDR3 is TGTGCCAGCACCCTTTATGGTTTACGCACAGATACGCAGTATTTT.